Listed below are T cell receptor beta chains from one sample, sequenced in a study of blood T cells in healthy people across ages. MiXCR, run by TCRdb on the 5' RACE reads, gives a single entry per CDR3 protein. The table has roughly 900,000 distinct CDR3 sequences, under 35% seen once. The specimen sequenced was blood. Source of these receptors: a woman of 80 years or more in good health. Both conserved end residues are part of each CDR3. The D gene is left open where the match is weak. Clone size appears in some rows only: once, few, many, or a class for an expanded clone.

size: many; V: TRBV7-9; J: TRBJ1-2; D: NA; CDR3: CASSLEYSNYGYTF; DNA: TGTGCCAGCAGCTTAGAGTACAGTAACTATGGCTACACCTTC
size: NA; V: TRBV11-2; J: TRBJ2-7; D: TRBD1; CDR3: CASSPGQAGSYEQYF; DNA: TGTGCCAGCAGCCCGGGACAGGCGGGCTCCTACGAGCAGTACTTC
size: NA; V: TRBV30; J: TRBJ1-5; D: NA; CDR3: CAWSGTVSNQPQHF; DNA: TGTGCCTGGAGTGGGACAGTTAGCAATCAGCCCCAGCATTTT
size: NA; V: TRBV7-8; J: TRBJ1-2; D: TRBD1; CDR3: CASSLGDSLPDYGYTF; DNA: TGTGCCAGCAGCTTAGGGGACAGTCTCCCTGACTATGGCTACACCTTC
size: many; V: TRBV20-1; J: TRBJ2-7; D: TRBD2; CDR3: CSASGGGPREQYF; DNA: TGCAGTGCTAGCGGCGGGGGTCCTAGGGAGCAGTACTTC
size: once; V: TRBV6-5; J: TRBJ2-1; D: TRBD2; CDR3: CASRYGTSGNEQFF; DNA: TGTGCCAGCAGGTATGGGACTAGCGGAAATGAGCAGTTCTTC
size: many; V: TRBV27; J: TRBJ1-5; D: NA; CDR3: CASKLSGQVNQPQHF; DNA: TGTGCCAGCAAGCTATCCGGACAAGTCAATCAGCCCCAGCATTTT
size: many; V: TRBV24-1; J: TRBJ2-1; D: TRBD1; CDR3: CATSAPGTGVNEQFF; DNA: TGTGCCACCAGTGCCCCCGGGACAGGGGTCAATGAGCAGTTCTTC
size: NA; V: TRBV12-3/TRBV12-4; J: TRBJ1-2; D: NA; CDR3: CASSPSGSGPSGYTF; DNA: TGTGCCAGCAGTCCCTCAGGGTCAGGTCCGTCGGGCTACACCTTC
size: few; V: TRBV29-1; J: TRBJ1-1; D: NA; CDR3: CSVGGGRGNTEAFF; DNA: TGCAGCGTTGGGGGGGGGCGAGGGAACACTGAAGCTTTCTTT
size: many; V: TRBV27; J: TRBJ2-5; D: NA; CDR3: CASSLSRGRKTETQYF; DNA: TGTGCCAGCAGTTTATCTAGGGGCAGAAAAACGGAGACCCAGTACTTC
size: many; V: TRBV27; J: TRBJ2-1; D: TRBD1; CDR3: CASSLGDRDNEQFF; DNA: TGTGCCAGCAGTCTAGGCGACAGGGACAATGAGCAGTTCTTC
size: NA; V: TRBV7-2; J: TRBJ2-2; D: NA; CDR3: CASSLVPNGGELFF; DNA: TGTGCCAGCAGCTTAGTACCGAACGGGGGGGAGCTGTTTTTT
size: NA; V: TRBV15; J: TRBJ1-1; D: NA; CDR3: CATSRDLRRTEAFF; DNA: TGTGCCACCAGCAGAGATTTGAGGCGCACTGAAGCTTTCTTT
size: NA; V: TRBV10-3; J: TRBJ1-1; D: TRBD1; CDR3: CAISELRTGNAEAFF; DNA: TGTGCCATCAGTGAATTAAGGACAGGGAACGCTGAAGCTTTCTTT
size: NA; V: TRBV20-1; J: TRBJ2-3; D: TRBD1; CDR3: CSASRGQGARDTQYF; DNA: TGCAGTGCTAGTCGGGGACAGGGGGCGCGGGATACGCAGTATTTT
size: NA; V: TRBV7-6; J: TRBJ2-5; D: NA; CDR3: CASSLGHAYQETQYF; DNA: TGTGCCAGCAGCTTAGGCCACGCGTACCAAGAGACCCAGTACTTC
size: NA; V: TRBV7-9; J: TRBJ1-1; D: NA; CDR3: CASLAIANTEAFF; DNA: TGTGCCAGCCTAGCTATAGCGAACACTGAAGCTTTCTTT
size: many; V: TRBV11-2; J: TRBJ2-1; D: NA; CDR3: CASSLERGLGNEQFF; DNA: TGTGCCAGCAGCTTAGAACGGGGCCTAGGCAATGAGCAGTTCTTC
size: few; V: TRBV6-5; J: TRBJ1-3; D: TRBD1; CDR3: CASSYTTGEAGNTIYF; DNA: TGTGCCAGCAGTTACACTACAGGGGAAGCTGGAAACACCATATATTTT
size: many; V: TRBV6-8; J: TRBJ2-5; D: NA; CDR3: CASSPPRLWQETQYF; DNA: TGTGCCAGCAGCCCTCCCCGACTTTGGCAAGAGACCCAGTACTTC
size: few; V: TRBV6-5; J: TRBJ1-1; D: NA; CDR3: CASRRTSGNTEAFF; DNA: TGTGCCAGCAGGAGGACATCGGGGAACACTGAAGCTTTCTTT
size: many; V: TRBV6-2/TRBV6-3; J: TRBJ2-3; D: TRBD2; CDR3: CASRTGTSGGIRADTQYF; DNA: TGTGCCAGCAGAACCGGGACTAGCGGGGGGATTCGGGCAGATACGCAGTATTTT
size: many; V: TRBV18; J: TRBJ2-7; D: NA; CDR3: CASSRLPLYEQYF; DNA: TGTGCCAGCTCTCGGTTACCCCTCTACGAGCAGTACTTC
size: NA; V: TRBV6-6; J: TRBJ2-2; D: TRBD1; CDR3: CASRPPDRGTGELFF; DNA: TGTGCCAGCAGGCCCCCGGACAGGGGGACCGGGGAGCTGTTTTTT
size: few; V: TRBV5-6; J: TRBJ1-5; D: NA; CDR3: CASSLARLSNQPQHF; DNA: TGTGCCAGCAGCTTGGCTCGTCTTAGCAATCAGCCCCAGCATTTT
size: NA; V: TRBV9; J: TRBJ2-3; D: TRBD2; CDR3: CASSRVAGGVTDTQYF; DNA: TGTGCCAGCAGCCGCGTAGCGGGGGGGGTCACAGATACGCAGTATTTT
size: NA; V: TRBV20-1; J: TRBJ1-4; D: NA; CDR3: CSAKDGINEKLFF; DNA: TGCAGTGCCAAGGACGGCATTAATGAAAAACTGTTTTTT
size: NA; V: TRBV4-1; J: TRBJ2-2; D: TRBD2; CDR3: CASSPRTSGNTGELFF; DNA: TGCGCCAGCAGCCCGCGGACTAGCGGGAACACCGGGGAGCTGTTTTTT
size: many; V: TRBV6-2/TRBV6-3; J: TRBJ1-5; D: NA; CDR3: CASDGYGQPQHF; DNA: TGTGCCAGCGACGGGTACGGTCAGCCCCAGCATTTT
size: few; V: TRBV15; J: TRBJ2-5; D: TRBD2; CDR3: CATSRDEAGEQYF; DNA: TGTGCCACCAGCAGAGATGAGGCGGGGGAGCAGTACTTC
size: NA; V: TRBV6-1; J: TRBJ1-2; D: NA; CDR3: CASNNPGDYGNTF; DNA: TGTGCCAGCAATAATCCAGGGGACTATGGCAACACCTTC
size: many; V: TRBV20-1; J: TRBJ2-5; D: NA; CDR3: CSARDMGVEGVEETQYF; DNA: TGCAGTGCTAGAGATATGGGCGTTGAGGGCGTGGAAGAGACCCAGTACTTC
size: few; V: TRBV18; J: TRBJ2-7; D: NA; CDR3: CASSRGTDYEQYF; DNA: TGTGCCAGCTCCCGAGGGACCGATTACGAGCAGTACTTC
size: few; V: TRBV12-3/TRBV12-4; J: TRBJ1-1; D: TRBD1; CDR3: CASSLVWTGGPLNTEAFF; DNA: TGTGCCAGCAGTTTAGTGTGGACAGGAGGGCCCTTGAACACTGAAGCTTTCTTT
size: NA; V: TRBV7-2; J: TRBJ1-2; D: NA; CDR3: CASSLDQGRAGYTF; DNA: TGTGCCAGCAGCTTAGACCAGGGGCGGGCCGGCTACACCTTC
size: many; V: TRBV3-1; J: TRBJ1-5; D: NA; CDR3: CASSPGGQGITGQPQHF; DNA: TGTGCCAGCAGCCCCGGGGGCCAGGGAATAACTGGTCAGCCCCAGCATTTT
size: few; V: TRBV24-1; J: TRBJ1-2; D: TRBD1; CDR3: CATSAQGANYGYTF; DNA: TGTGCCACTAGCGCTCAGGGGGCGAACTATGGCTACACCTTC
size: many; V: TRBV12-3/TRBV12-4; J: TRBJ2-3; D: TRBD1; CDR3: CASSPRQGLTDTQYF; DNA: TGTGCCAGCAGCCCCCGACAGGGCCTCACAGATACGCAGTATTTT
size: many; V: TRBV20-1; J: TRBJ1-2; D: NA; CDR3: CSAVGTTYGYTF; DNA: TGCAGTGCAGTGGGGACCACCTATGGCTACACCTTC
size: NA; V: TRBV7-2; J: TRBJ2-4; D: NA; CDR3: CASSSPGVAEQYF; DNA: TGTGCCAGCAGCTCTCCAGGGGTGGCAGAGCAGTACTTC
size: NA; V: TRBV20-1; J: TRBJ2-1; D: NA; CDR3: CSASSSDYNEQFF; DNA: TGCAGTGCTTCTTCCTCGGACTACAATGAGCAGTTCTTC
size: once; V: TRBV7-2; J: TRBJ2-2; D: NA; CDR3: CASSSGIAGGELFF; DNA: TGTGCCAGCAGTTCGGGAATAGCAGGGGGGGAGCTGTTTTTT
size: NA; V: TRBV7-6; J: TRBJ2-7; D: NA; CDR3: CAISGQNSYEQYF; DNA: TGTGCCATCAGTGGACAGAACTCCTACGAGCAGTACTTC
size: many; V: TRBV10-3; J: TRBJ2-7; D: TRBD1; CDR3: CAISGETGGASYEQYF; DNA: TGTGCCATCAGTGGTGAGACAGGGGGTGCCTCCTACGAGCAGTACTTC
size: NA; V: TRBV19; J: TRBJ1-1; D: NA; CDR3: CASSMGAKGTEAFF; DNA: TGTGCCAGTAGTATGGGGGCAAAGGGGACTGAAGCTTTCTTT
size: NA; V: TRBV5-1; J: TRBJ2-5; D: TRBD2; CDR3: CASSLSLAGGQGTQYF; DNA: TGCGCCAGCAGCTTGTCCCTAGCGGGAGGTCAAGGGACCCAGTACTTC
size: once; V: TRBV11-3; J: TRBJ1-2; D: NA; CDR3: CASSLAAGYNGYTF; DNA: TGTGCCAGCAGCTTAGCCGCAGGGTATAATGGCTACACCTTC
size: NA; V: TRBV4-3; J: TRBJ2-5; D: TRBD2; CDR3: CASSQGLAGVETQYF; DNA: TGCGCCAGCAGCCAGGGACTAGCGGGAGTAGAGACCCAGTACTTC
size: few; V: TRBV4-2; J: TRBJ2-1; D: TRBD2; CDR3: CASSQEGLAGKNEQFF; DNA: TGTGCCAGCAGCCAAGAGGGGCTAGCGGGTAAGAATGAGCAGTTCTTC
size: NA; V: TRBV3-1; J: TRBJ2-2; D: NA; CDR3: CASSQVQGWYAGELFF; DNA: TGTGCCAGCAGCCAAGTTCAAGGGTGGTATGCCGGGGAGCTGTTTTTT
size: many; V: TRBV7-2; J: TRBJ2-5; D: NA; CDR3: CASSSNRGGETQYF; DNA: TGTGCCAGCAGCTCCAACAGGGGGGGAGAGACCCAGTACTTC
size: many; V: TRBV25-1; J: TRBJ2-1; D: NA; CDR3: CASSEWPPGDEQFF; DNA: TGTGCCAGCAGTGAATGGCCCCCCGGAGATGAGCAGTTCTTC
size: many; V: TRBV7-2; J: TRBJ2-5; D: NA; CDR3: CASSYKETQYF; DNA: TGTGCCAGCAGCTATAAAGAGACCCAGTACTTC
size: NA; V: TRBV7-2; J: TRBJ2-7; D: NA; CDR3: CASSFTLQTYEQYF; DNA: TGTGCCAGCAGCTTTACCCTCCAGACCTACGAGCAGTACTTC
size: many; V: TRBV18; J: TRBJ2-5; D: NA; CDR3: CASSTLAETQYF; DNA: TGTGCCAGCTCGACCCTTGCAGAGACCCAGTACTTC
size: many; V: TRBV10-3; J: TRBJ2-3; D: NA; CDR3: CAIALGVGAGKDTQYF; DNA: TGTGCCATCGCGTTGGGGGTTGGCGCGGGGAAAGATACGCAGTATTTT